This TCR beta chain was documented in a study of T cell responses to AZD1222 COVID-19 vaccine. Trimming pared 5 bases from V and 7 bases from J, leaving 6 bases between. The length of the CDR3 is 11 residues. This table comes from immunoSEQ multiplex PCR, and its TCRdb copy is limited to in-frame clones, with some not included. This sample has more than 85,000 clones, with almost 90% found just once. The sequences come from peripheral blood, collected 28 days after the second AZD1222 dose. The sequence was collected from an adult who received the AZD1222 COVID-19 vaccine. V and J are TRBV12-3 or TRBV12-4 and TRBJ1-3; possibly TRBD1 for D (6 bases). The CDR3 sequence is CASSQGNTIYF. CDR3 nucleotides: TGTGCCAGCAGTCAGGGGAACACCATATATTTT.